A single T cell receptor (beta chain) is shown here with its context. Its antigen is unknown. No quality values exist for individual bases; no much larger clone is one base distant. The CDR3, from cysteine to phenylalanine, totals 16 residues. Only the CDR3 region is kept as DNA, spanning 48 bases read in frame from base 1. The germline V gene supplies CDR1 SGHVS and CDR2 FNYEAQ. Trimming accounts for 0 bases at V and 4 bases at J, while the number of junction bases matched to no gene is 6. The sample comes from a study of cytomegalovirus exposure and HLA in healthy donors (dated by TCRdb to about 2017). As for the study more broadly: According to a later analysis, the roughly 120 validation repertoires were produced on the same platform as the 666 repertoires of the first cohort. The study aimed to test whether signatures of past pathogen exposure could be identified by cataloging public T cell receptors. A separate validation cohort of approximately 120 different subjects was used in addition to the roughly 700-subject first cohort. High-throughput TCR immunosequencing, statistical association of individual TCRs with disease status, and machine learning were combined to predict cytomegalovirus infection status. Summary of the overall study and its limitations: In vitro tests confirmed that three of the cytomegalovirus-associated TCR beta chains recognize cytomegalovirus antigens. Cytomegalovirus status was reported to be diagnosed by the classifier with high specificity and sensitivity in both the original and validation cohorts. In the study, some 160 TCR beta chains were listed as associated with cytomegalovirus. Most TCR sequences were seen in very few donors, while some public TCRs were found in many individuals. All 130 or so repertoires were used to score co-occurrence in the validation cohort in a later analysis, because that analysis had no HLA typing for the cohort. In a later analysis, TCRs clustered in the first cohort were found to also tend to co-occur in the 130 or so validation repertoires, with 94% of cluster scores above 0. The authors suggested that the approach could potentially be generalized to other disease states and immunological phenotypes.

The library was generated by the immunoSEQ multiplex PCR assay. The paper's data handling went like this. A statistical classification framework was built for diagnosing cytomegalovirus status from the catalog of TCR beta chain sequences. In TCRdb, the immuneACCESS table is reduced to in-frame sequences with V and J assigned. These tables do not hold every clone; where another copy was compared, an unresolved V gene accounts for under half, and the others remain unexplained. V, J and clone size derive from that table, while D and trimming were established from the DNA sequence. In this sample the table shows tens of thousands of clones, about 92% of which occur a single time. The ten largest clones take up around 9.2% of the sample. Donors formed part of the validation cohort, which comprised 120 subjects and was distinct from the first cohort of 550 to 850 subjects.

The chain is encoded by TRBV7-6 joined to TRBJ2-1, with 7 junctional bases fitting TRBD2. Source material: PBMCs. This clonotype was obtained from a woman aged 18-30 years in good health and CMV-seropositive. The DNA sequence follows: TGTGCCAGCAGCTTAGCCGCGGTAGCGGGTTACAATGAGCAGTTCTTC. Its translation is CASSLAAVAGYNEQFF.